This T cell receptor beta chain derives from a study of blood T cell repertoires in COVID-19. Participant age was roughly 18 to 95 years, and participants resided in roughly 25 US areas. Membership in each cohort depended on participant-reported clinical history. In germline, CDR1 is SGHAT, CDR2 FQNNGV. Trimming left V 3 bases short and J 2 bases short, with 7 bases between. This CDR3 has 14 residues. As originally analysed: Reference gene primer amplification yielded estimated nucleated cell counts. The table came from immunoSEQ multiplex PCR; TCRdb's copy has only in-frame clones and leaves some out. V and J calls and clone size are given by that table; D and trimming were obtained from the DNA. The sample holds about 270,000 clones, approximately 90% seen once.

Sequencing used PBMCs or T cells enriched from blood (not recorded which). The sequence derives from a woman aged 40 to 49 with acute COVID-19. The chain combines TRBV11-2 with TRBJ2-2; possible D gene TRBD1, 5 bases. The CDR3 DNA is TGTGCCAGCAGCTTCAGGGAAAACACCGGGGAGCTGTTTTTT. Translating gives CASSFRENTGELFF. Full variable domain (remainder filled in from reference TRBV11-2 and TRBJ2-2): EAGVAQSPRYKIIEKRQSVAFWCNPISGHATLYWYQQILGQGPKLLIQFQNNGVVDDSQLPKDRFSAERLKGVDSTLKIQPAKLEDSAVYLCASSFRENTGELFFGEGSRLTVL.